This is a list of T cell receptor beta chains from one sample in a study of blood T cell repertoires in COVID-19. Sequencing was performed with immunoSEQ multiplex PCR; in TCRdb, only in-frame clones are kept and a portion is missing. This table holds 190,000 or so clones, roughly 80% found once. Material: peripheral blood. The source is a man aged 55 to 70 with COVID-19, enrolled during active disease. Both conserved end residues are part of each CDR3. A D gene is named only where the DNA matches it firmly. Size values are once, few and many counts, or a class for expanded clones, and some rows have none.

j_gene | abundance | v_gene | d_gene | CDR3nt | CDR3aa
TRBJ2-7 | . | TRBV6-5 | . | TGTGCCAGCAGGTCAAGCGGGCTCTCCTACGAGCAGTACTTC | CASRSSGLSYEQYF
TRBJ2-1 | . | TRBV9 | . | TGTGCCAGCACCCAGACTGGCGGGAATGAGCAGTTCTTC | CASTQTGGNEQFF
TRBJ2-1 | . | TRBV5-1 | . | TGCGCCAGCAGCACACAGGACTCCTACAATGAGCAGTTCTTC | CASSTQDSYNEQFF
TRBJ1-2 | . | TRBV9 | . | TGTGCCAGCAGCGTAGGGCAGGGCTATGGCTACACCTTC | CASSVGQGYGYTF
TRBJ1-1 | . | TRBV9 | . | TGTGCCAGCAGCGTAGGAGTAACAGTGAACACTGAAGCTTTCTTT | CASSVGVTVNTEAFF
TRBJ1-6 | . | TRBV5-1 | . | TGCGCCAGCTCCACGGGGGTCACCTATAATTCACCCCTCCACTTT | CASSTGVTYNSPLHF
TRBJ2-7 | . | TRBV5-4 | . | TGTGCCAGCAGCTCGGGAGGGGGCGCATTGGCCTACGAGCAGTACTTC | CASSSGGGALAYEQYF
TRBJ2-2 | few | TRBV7-9 | . | TGTGCCAGCAGCGCCCGACAGGCCCTGAACACCGGGGAGCTGTTTTTT | CASSARQALNTGELFF
TRBJ1-5 | once | TRBV27 | TRBD1 | TGTGCCAGCAGACGACAGGGGGCGCGCAATCAGCCCCAGCATTTT | CASRRQGARNQPQHF
TRBJ2-5 | . | TRBV27 | TRBD1 | TGTGCCAGCAGTCAACAGCTCCCCTCACAGGGGTCGTGGGAGACCCAGTACTTC | CASSQQLPSQGSWETQYF
TRBJ1-5 | . | TRBV19 | TRBD1 | TGTGCCAGTAGGCTAGGACAGGCCAGCAATCAGCCCCAGCATTTT | CASRLGQASNQPQHF
TRBJ1-2 | . | TRBV12-3/TRBV12-4 | . | TGTGCCAGCAGGGCATCTACAGGCTTCGGCTACACCTTC | CASRASTGFGYTF
TRBJ1-1 | . | TRBV9 | . | TGTGCCAGCAGCCCTCCTAGGCAGGGGATGAACACTGAAGCTTTCTTT | CASSPPRQGMNTEAFF
TRBJ1-2 | . | TRBV4-3 | TRBD1 | TGCGCCAGCAGCCTTGACAGGGCGGCGGGCTACACCTTC | CASSLDRAAGYTF
TRBJ1-5 | . | TRBV6-6 | TRBD1 | TGTGCCATTTCGGACAGGGCTATACGTCAGCCCCAGCATTTT | CAISDRAIRQPQHF
TRBJ1-3 | . | TRBV5-1 | . | TGCGCCAGCAGCCCTTCGGGAATGGGAAACACCATATATTTT | CASSPSGMGNTIYF
TRBJ2-3 | . | TRBV2 | TRBD2 | TGTGCCAGCAGTGAAATGGCGGGAGAGAACACAGATACGCAGTATTTT | CASSEMAGENTDTQYF
TRBJ2-5 | . | TRBV11-2 | . | TGTGCCAGCAGCTTAGTGGGGGGACCGATAGAGACCCAGTACTTC | CASSLVGGPIETQYF
TRBJ1-2 | . | TRBV11-2 | . | TGTGCCAGCAGCTTAGATAGCCGTGCGGGCTACACCTTC | CASSLDSRAGYTF
TRBJ1-1 | . | TRBV30 | . | TGTGCCTGGAGTCTTATGACAGCCTTGAACACTGAAGCTTTCTTT | CAWSLMTALNTEAFF
TRBJ1-2 | . | TRBV5-8 | TRBD1 | TGTGCCAGCAGCAATGGGGACAGAATTCTAATAAACTATGGCTACACCTTC | CASSNGDRILINYGYTF
TRBJ2-5 | . | TRBV13 | TRBD2 | TGTGCCAGCAGCCTCAGAGCGGGGCTAAAAGAGACCCAGTACTTC | CASSLRAGLKETQYF
TRBJ1-3 | . | TRBV4-1 | TRBD1 | TGCGCCAGCAGTCGGACAGGCGGCACTGGAAACACCATATATTTT | CASSRTGGTGNTIYF
TRBJ1-1 | once | TRBV27 | TRBD1 | TGTGCCAGCAGTACCCCGGGACAGGGGACGCGGCTCTTGAACACTGAAGCTTTCTTT | CASSTPGQGTRLLNTEAFF
TRBJ1-4 | . | TRBV27 | TRBD1 | TGTGCCAGCAGTCCCGACAGGGGCCCTGAAAAACTGTTTTTT | CASSPDRGPEKLFF
TRBJ2-7 | . | TRBV15 | TRBD1 | TGTGCCACCAGCAGAGACGGGACCAGGGGGCGACACGAGCAGTACTTC | CATSRDGTRGRHEQYF
TRBJ1-4 | . | TRBV5-4 | . | TGTGCCAGCAGCGCCGACCGGGTGGAAGGAGATGAAAAACTGTTTTTT | CASSADRVEGDEKLFF
TRBJ1-2 | . | TRBV5-1 | TRBD1 | TGCGCCAGCAGCTTGGTTACAGGGGGTGGTGGCTACACCTTC | CASSLVTGGGGYTF
TRBJ1-3 | . | TRBV29-1 | . | TGCAGCGTTGAAGATCGGTCCACCATATATTTT | CSVEDRSTIYF
TRBJ2-1 | . | TRBV9 | . | TGTGCCAGCAGTACGACCGTAGGGGTATACAATGAGCAGTTCTTC | CASSTTVGVYNEQFF
TRBJ1-5 | . | TRBV7-9 | . | TGTGCCAGCAGCTCGCAGGGGTATTTTCAGCCCCAGCATTTT | CASSSQGYFQPQHF